This T cell receptor beta chain came from a study of cytomegalovirus exposure and HLA in healthy donors. Study outcomes and limitations: In a later analysis, V- and J-gene trimming of beta chains associated with a DCLRE1C missense variant, replicated independently. Diagnosis of cytomegalovirus status made by the classifier reportedly showed high specificity and sensitivity.

About this clone itself: The antigen is not known.

Primers for the PCR totalled 60 Vbeta and 13 Jbeta. Generated by immunoSEQ multiplex PCR, the TCRdb table keeps only in-frame clones and is missing some. Of about 130,000 clones listed, roughly 79% were seen once; the top ten hold around 1.9%. CDR1 and CDR2 from the germline V gene are GTSNPN and SVGIG (reference sequence). The length of the CDR3 is 13 residues. Trimming removed 3 bases at V and 5 bases at J, with 13 bases between. The sample consisted of PBMCs. V is TRBV30 and J is TRBJ1-1; D is possibly TRBD1 (6 bases). The receptor was derived from a woman aged 35 to 49 in good health and CMV-seronegative. CDR3 residues: CAWSLQGGTEAFF. For the CDR3, the DNA is TGTGCCTGGAGCCTACAGGGTGGGACTGAAGCTTTCTTT.